These T cell receptor beta chains were read from a single sample in a study of blood T cell repertoires in COVID-19. Data came from immunoSEQ multiplex PCR; TCRdb stores just in-frame clones and leaves some out. The repertoire holds about 250,000 clones, more than 65% seen once, with approximately 15% in the top ten. The sequencing sample was made of peripheral blood. These receptors were taken from a person aged 65 to 79 with COVID-19, enrolled during active disease. The CDR3 runs from the conserved cysteine through the conserved F or W. The D gene is left open where the match is weak. The size field is filled for only some rows; it gives once, few, many or a size class.

TRBJ1-5	NA	TRBV27	NA	CASRASGSSNQPQHF	TGTGCCAGCAGAGCCTCGGGGTCGAGCAATCAGCCCCAGCATTTT
TRBJ2-1	NA	TRBV3-1/TRBV3-2	TRBD2	CASSQQPGLAGNEQFF	TGTGCCAGCAGCCAACAACCGGGACTAGCGGGTAATGAGCAGTTCTTC
TRBJ1-1	NA	TRBV7-9	NA	CASSFVGGTEAFF	TGTGCCAGCAGCTTTGTAGGGGGCACTGAAGCTTTCTTT
TRBJ1-2	once	TRBV5-1	NA	CASRTGTTQANYGYTF	TGCGCCAGCAGAACCGGGACAACACAAGCTAACTATGGCTACACCTTC
TRBJ1-2	NA	TRBV7-8	NA	CASSLAHGGFSYTF	TGTGCCAGCAGCTTAGCGCATGGGGGGTTTAGCTACACCTTC
TRBJ1-3	NA	TRBV3-1/TRBV3-2	NA	CASSAGYSGNTIYF	TGTGCCAGCAGCGCAGGGTATTCTGGAAACACCATATATTTT
TRBJ1-1	NA	TRBV7-2	NA	CASLFDWNTEAFF	TGTGCCAGCCTCTTCGACTGGAACACTGAAGCTTTCTTT
TRBJ2-5	NA	TRBV5-1	NA	CASSRELQETQYF	TGCGCCAGCAGCCGGGAACTACAAGAGACCCAGTACTTC
TRBJ1-1	NA	TRBV6-2/TRBV6-3	NA	CASSSGDITATEAFF	TGTGCCAGCAGTTCCGGGGACATTACCGCCACTGAAGCTTTCTTT
TRBJ1-2	NA	TRBV28	NA	CASRPTSGAHGYTF	TGTGCCAGCAGACCGACCTCGGGAGCCCATGGCTACACCTTC
TRBJ2-2	once	TRBV5-1	NA	CASSKDRGFSGELFF	TGCGCCAGCAGCAAGGACAGAGGGTTTTCCGGGGAGCTGTTTTTT
TRBJ2-7	NA	TRBV21-1	NA	CASSSIPWDRSYEQYF	TGTGCCAGCAGCTCAATTCCCTGGGACAGGTCCTACGAGCAGTACTTC
TRBJ1-2	NA	TRBV5-1	NA	CASSAQEGGDYGYTF	TGCGCCAGCAGCGCCCAGGAGGGTGGGGATTATGGCTACACCTTC
TRBJ2-5	NA	TRBV7-2	NA	CASSRVGATIQETQYF	TGTGCCAGCAGCCGCGTGGGGGCCACCATACAAGAGACCCAGTACTTC
TRBJ2-7	once	TRBV4-3	TRBD2	CASSQGLAGGGQYF	TGCGCCAGCAGCCAAGGACTAGCGGGGGGCGGGCAGTACTTC
TRBJ1-5	once	TRBV13	NA	CASSPPGSNQPQHF	TGTGCCAGCAGCCCCCCAGGGAGCAATCAGCCCCAGCATTTT